The rows below give T cell receptor beta chains drawn from one sample of a study of identical twins. In TCRdb, the 5' RACE reads were re-called with MiXCR into one record per CDR3 protein. The repertoire holds some 260,000 distinct CDR3 sequences, with roughly 13% as singletons. The material sequenced was memory (CD45RO+) T cells sorted from blood. The receptors here all came from a woman aged 18-30 years in good health. Both conserved end residues are part of each CDR3. The D gene is left open where the match is weak. Clone size, where shown, is once, few, many, or a class for clones that have expanded.

j_call: TRBJ2-1; v_call: TRBV20-1; d_call: TRBD2; clone_size: .; cdr3_nt: TGCAGTGCGGGGCTGGGCGCGGGGGTCGCCAATGAGCAGTTCTTC; cdr3_aa: CSAGLGAGVANEQFF
j_call: TRBJ2-2; v_call: TRBV5-1; d_call: .; clone_size: many; cdr3_nt: TGCGCCAGCAGCTATATGTCACTAGCCGGGGAGCTGTTTTTT; cdr3_aa: CASSYMSLAGELFF
j_call: TRBJ2-5; v_call: TRBV12-3/TRBV12-4; d_call: .; clone_size: .; cdr3_nt: TGTGCCAGCAGCCCCGGTGGCGGGGAGACCCAGTACTTC; cdr3_aa: CASSPGGGETQYF
j_call: TRBJ2-6; v_call: TRBV19; d_call: .; clone_size: few; cdr3_nt: TGTGCCAGTAGTATAGCTGGCCAGTCCCTCTCTGGGGCCAACGTCCTGACTTTC; cdr3_aa: CASSIAGQSLSGANVLTF
j_call: TRBJ2-1; v_call: TRBV29-1; d_call: .; clone_size: few; cdr3_nt: TGCAGCGTTGACTGGCTCGGGGGATACAATGAGCAGTTCTTC; cdr3_aa: CSVDWLGGYNEQFF
j_call: TRBJ1-6; v_call: TRBV27; d_call: TRBD1; clone_size: .; cdr3_nt: TGTGCCAGCAGTCGGACAGGGGAGGGGAGATCACCCCTCCACTTT; cdr3_aa: CASSRTGEGRSPLHF
j_call: TRBJ2-5; v_call: TRBV6-1; d_call: .; clone_size: few; cdr3_nt: TGTGCCAGCAGTGGGTTTGGGAGACAAGAGACCCAGTACTTC; cdr3_aa: CASSGFGRQETQYF
j_call: TRBJ1-3; v_call: TRBV6-1; d_call: .; clone_size: few; cdr3_nt: TGTGCCAGCAGTCGGTACTACTCTGGAAACACCATATATTTT; cdr3_aa: CASSRYYSGNTIYF
j_call: TRBJ1-2; v_call: TRBV29-1; d_call: .; clone_size: many; cdr3_nt: TGCAGCGTTGTGGGGGGACTCTTTGGCTATGGCTACACCTTC; cdr3_aa: CSVVGGLFGYGYTF
j_call: TRBJ2-3; v_call: TRBV9; d_call: .; clone_size: few; cdr3_nt: TGTGCCAGCAGTGCGGCCGGCACAGATACGCAGTATTTT; cdr3_aa: CASSAAGTDTQYF
j_call: TRBJ2-7; v_call: TRBV10-3; d_call: .; clone_size: few; cdr3_nt: TGTGCCATCAGTGACCGGACGCCCCGGGGGATGGTCAAGTACTTC; cdr3_aa: CAISDRTPRGMVKYF
j_call: TRBJ2-1; v_call: TRBV20-1; d_call: .; clone_size: few; cdr3_nt: TGCAGTGCTAGAGAAAACAATGAGCAGTTCTTC; cdr3_aa: CSARENNEQFF
j_call: TRBJ1-1; v_call: TRBV12-3/TRBV12-4; d_call: .; clone_size: many; cdr3_nt: TGTGCCAGCAGTTTATGGGACACCCCGGGGGGAGCTTTCTTT; cdr3_aa: CASSLWDTPGGAFF
j_call: TRBJ2-5; v_call: TRBV5-1; d_call: TRBD2; clone_size: once; cdr3_nt: TGCGCCAGCAGCGACGGAGCGGGAGGTAAAGAGACCCAGTACTTC; cdr3_aa: CASSDGAGGKETQYF
j_call: TRBJ2-5; v_call: TRBV2; d_call: TRBD2; clone_size: .; cdr3_nt: TGTGCCAGCAGGCTAGGACTAGCGGGGATGAAAGAGACCCAGTACTTC; cdr3_aa: CASRLGLAGMKETQYF